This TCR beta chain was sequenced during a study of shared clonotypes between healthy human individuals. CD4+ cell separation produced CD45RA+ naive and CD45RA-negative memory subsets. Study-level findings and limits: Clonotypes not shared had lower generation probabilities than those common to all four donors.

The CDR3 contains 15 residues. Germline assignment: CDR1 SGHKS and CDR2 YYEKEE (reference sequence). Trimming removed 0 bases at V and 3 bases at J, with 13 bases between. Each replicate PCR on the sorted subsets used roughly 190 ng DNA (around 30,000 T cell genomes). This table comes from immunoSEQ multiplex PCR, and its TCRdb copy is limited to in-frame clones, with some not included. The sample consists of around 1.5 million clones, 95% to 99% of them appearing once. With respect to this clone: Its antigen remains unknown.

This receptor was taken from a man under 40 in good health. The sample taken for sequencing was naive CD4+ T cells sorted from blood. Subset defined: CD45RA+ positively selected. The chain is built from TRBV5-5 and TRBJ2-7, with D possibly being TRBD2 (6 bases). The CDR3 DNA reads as TGTGCCAGCAGCTTGGTGGCAGCGGAGGGCTACGAGCAGTACTTC. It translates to CASSLVAAEGYEQYF.